The present T cell receptor beta chain was sequenced within a study of T cells in Graves' hyperthyroidism and ophthalmopathy. Comments on this clonotype: Antigen unknown.

It was uncontrolled infection, other autoimmune disease, pregnancy or lactation that excluded patients. V was clipped by 8 bases and J by 1 base, with 17 bases between them. Germline V gene lookup returns CDR1 SGHAT and CDR2 FQDESV (reference sequence). The CDR3 loop spans 15 amino acids. Study-wide results and caveats: The model identified upcoming ophthalmopathy a median approximately six months ahead of onset. Clonotypes that were expanded in thyroid above 0.001 mostly appeared in blood too. Ophthalmopathy and stable hyperthyroidism were told apart by a 13 V-J model.

The TCR beta CDR3 regions underwent amplification using RNA transcripts as the source. HTBI primers were employed in a first-round RT-PCR of the TCR CDR3. Each CDR3 protein is one row after TCRdb ran MiXCR on the multiplex PCR reads. This table has hundreds of thousands of distinct CDR3 sequences, just under 45% appearing once. The V gene is TRBV11-1, the J gene TRBJ1-1; D gene unclear. The specimen sequenced was peripheral blood or thyroid tissue (not recorded which). The origin of this receptor is an adult man with Graves' disease, either hyperthyroidism or ophthalmopathy (not recorded which). The CDR3 reads CASSPLGGPNTEAFF. Here the CDR3 DNA reads TGTGCCAGCTCACCATTGGGAGGCCCGAACACTGAAGCTTTCTTT.